What follows are 10 T cell receptor beta chains derived from one specimen sequenced in a study of beta chain features in type 1 diabetes. Study-level points and caveats: The study found moderately but significantly shorter TCRB CDR3s in all four CD4+ subsets of Type 1 diabetes patients.

All of the isolated RNA was reverse transcribed, so expressed TCRB transcripts were sequenced. The protocol was immunoSEQ multiplex PCR, while the TCRdb copy is restricted to in-frame clones and leaves out a portion. Of hundreds of thousands of clones listed, 13% are singletons. These TCRs are of unknown antigen specificity. Sequencing was performed on naive CD4+ T cells from blood. Every receptor here comes from a man aged 18 to 35 with type 1 diabetes.

This clone turned up a few times. V gene TRBV7-6 combines with J gene TRBJ1-1; D is perhaps TRBD1 (6 bases). CDR3 length: 15 amino acids. The germline gives CDR1 SGHVS, CDR2 FNYEAQ. V was clipped by 0 bases and J by 11 bases, with 19 bases between them. The CDR3 DNA is TGTGCCAGCAGCTTAGCGCCGGGGGCGCAGGGATGGGCTTTCTTT. Protein product: CASSLAPGAQGWAFF.

V usage is TRBV6-4 and J usage is TRBJ1-1; no firm D call. This CDR3 spans 10 amino acids. V shed 8 bases and J shed 0 bases, with 1 base lying between them. Per the germline V gene, CDR1 is MRHNA and CDR2 is SNTAGT. CDR3 sequence (DNA): TGTGCCAGCGTGAACACTGAAGCTTTCTTT. This encodes CASVNTEAFF.

The chain links TRBV6-1 to TRBJ1-2; no definite D call. The CDR3 totals 14 residues. Germline values: CDR1 MNHNS, CDR2 SASEGT. The ends were cut back, 4 bases at V and 0 bases at J, with 9 bases in the middle. Here the CDR3 DNA reads TGTGCCAGCAGTGGAGCCACCACTAACTATGGCTACACCTTC. Protein sequence: CASSGATTNYGYTF.

This chain links TRBV5-1 with TRBJ2-1, with 7 bases matching TRBD1. Germline values: CDR1 SGHRS, CDR2 YFSETQ. The ends lost 4 bases at V and 2 bases at J; junction bases unmatched: 6. The CDR3 length is 15 residues. CDR3 coding DNA: TGCGCCAGCAGCCGAACGGGACAGACCTACAATGAGCAGTTCTTC. Protein: CASSRTGQTYNEQFF.

The chain has TRBV30 and TRBJ1-2; 9 bases line up with TRBD1. From germline, CDR1 is GTSNPN and CDR2 SVGIG (reference sequence). V lost 7 bases, J lost 1 base, and 7 bases stayed unmatched. The CDR3 covers 14 residues. The CDR3 region is CAFNRGLGNYGYTF. The CDR3 bases are TGTGCCTTCAACAGGGGGCTGGGTAACTATGGCTACACCTTC.

This clone appeared a few times. The chain joins TRBV6-6 to TRBJ1-6, with TRBD1 identical over 12 bases. The CDR3 consists of 16 residues. Germline assignment: CDR1 MNHNY and CDR2 SVGAGI (reference sequence). J was trimmed by 6 bases and V by 7 bases; bases with no gene match: 7. The DNA for the CDR3 is TGTGCCAGCACCAAGGGACAGGGGGCGTTTAATTCACCCCTCCACTTT. Its protein is CASTKGQGAFNSPLHF.

This clone was detected a few times. This chain links TRBV7-9 with TRBJ2-1; 10 bases fit TRBD2. The J segment lost 2 bases and the V segment lost 6 bases, leaving 4 bases of the junction unmatched. The CDR3 is made up of 15 amino acids. Germline CDR1 is SEHNR and CDR2 is FQNEAQ (reference sequence). DNA for the CDR3: TGTGCCAGCAGAGTTAGCGGGGGGACCTACAATGAGCAGTTCTTC. Amino acids: CASRVSGGTYNEQFF. Drawing the rest from reference TRBV7-9 and TRBJ2-1, the complete variable domain is DTGVSQNPRHKITKRGQNVTFRCDPISEHNRLYWYRQTLGQGPEFLTYFQNEAQLEKSRLLSDRFSAERPKGSFSTLEIQRTEQGDSAMYLCASRVSGGTYNEQFFGPGTRLTVL.

The chain combines TRBV4-1 with TRBJ2-4; 7 positions agree with TRBD2. CDR3 length: 18 residues. The trim removed 2 bases at V and 3 bases at J, leaving 13 bases unmatched. Germline V gives CDR1 MGHRA, CDR2 YSYEKL. The CDR3 loop is CASSQPPSRPGGKNIQYF. The CDR3 DNA is TGCGCCAGCAGCCAACCACCCTCCAGACCGGGGGGCAAAAACATTCAGTACTTC.

This clone has a handful of counts. The chain recombines TRBV5-1 with TRBJ1-1; no definite D call. The V gene lost 0 bases and the J gene lost 1 base, with 16 bases spanning the gap. The CDR3 runs to 17 residues. CDR1 and CDR2 from the germline V gene are SGHRS and YFSETQ. The CDR3 DNA reads TGCGCCAGCAGCTTGGGACCCACGGGCTCCCAGAACACTGAAGCTTTCTTT. Encoded protein: CASSLGPTGSQNTEAFF.

V and J are TRBV19 and TRBJ2-7; perhaps TRBD2 as D (6 bases). CDR3 length equals 13 residues. Trimming removed 7 bases from V and 1 base from J, with 11 bases in between. CDR1 LNHDA and CDR2 SQIVND come from the germline V gene (reference sequence). DNA of the CDR3: TGTGCCAGTATGGAGGGCAGGTCCTACGAGCAGTACTTC. This sequence encodes CASMEGRSYEQYF.